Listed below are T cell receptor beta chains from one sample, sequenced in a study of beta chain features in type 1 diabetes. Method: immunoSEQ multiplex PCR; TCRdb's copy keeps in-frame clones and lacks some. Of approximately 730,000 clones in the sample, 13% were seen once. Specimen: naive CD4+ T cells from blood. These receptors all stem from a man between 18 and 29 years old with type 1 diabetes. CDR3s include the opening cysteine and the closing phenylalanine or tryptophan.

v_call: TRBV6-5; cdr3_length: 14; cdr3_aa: CASSRKAGADTQYF
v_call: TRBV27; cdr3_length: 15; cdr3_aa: CASSRGQGNNSPLHF
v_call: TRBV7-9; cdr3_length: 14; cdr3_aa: CASIEAGSGGELFF
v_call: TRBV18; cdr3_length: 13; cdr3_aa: CASSHSGTEKLFF
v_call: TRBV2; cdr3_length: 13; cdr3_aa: CASRMQGTGELFF
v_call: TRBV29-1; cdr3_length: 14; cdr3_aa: CSATGTGGGYGYTF
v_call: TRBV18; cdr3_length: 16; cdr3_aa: CASSRDSLSGANVLTF
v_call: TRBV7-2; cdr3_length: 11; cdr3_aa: CASSLQVVQYF
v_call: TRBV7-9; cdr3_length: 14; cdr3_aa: CASTLTGRNTEAFF
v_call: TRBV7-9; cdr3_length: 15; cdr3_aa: CASSFSDRGSYEQYF
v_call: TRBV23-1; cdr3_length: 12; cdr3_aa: CASIPPGPRAFF
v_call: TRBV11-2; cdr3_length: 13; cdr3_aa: CASSPEVGSPLHF
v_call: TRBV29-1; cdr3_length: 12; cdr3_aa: CSVFVFGYGAFF
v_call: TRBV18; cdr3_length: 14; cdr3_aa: CASSPGEGYTEAFF
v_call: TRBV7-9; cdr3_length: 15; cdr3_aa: CASSLGGNPYNEQFF
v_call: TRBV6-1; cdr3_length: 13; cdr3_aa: CASWIGTAYEQYF
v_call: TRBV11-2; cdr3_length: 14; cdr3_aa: CASSRTGDHTEAFF
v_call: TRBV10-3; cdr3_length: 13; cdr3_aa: CAISLEQGRGYTF
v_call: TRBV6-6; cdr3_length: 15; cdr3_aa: CASSLTGQSNQPQHF
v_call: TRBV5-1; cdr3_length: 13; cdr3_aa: CASSLAGVETQYF
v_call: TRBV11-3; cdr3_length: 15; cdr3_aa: CASSLRGGAYNEQFF
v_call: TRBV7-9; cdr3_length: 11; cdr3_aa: CASSQDGEQFF
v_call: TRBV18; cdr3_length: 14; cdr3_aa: CASSPGDGPYEQYF
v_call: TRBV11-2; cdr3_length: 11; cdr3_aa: CASSLGGKAFF
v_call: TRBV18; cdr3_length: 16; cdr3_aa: CASSPTGGEQRYGYTF
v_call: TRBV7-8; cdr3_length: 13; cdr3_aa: CASSSAGPLEQYF
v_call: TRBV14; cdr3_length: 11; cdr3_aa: CASSHGETQYF
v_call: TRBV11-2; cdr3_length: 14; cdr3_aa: CASSTNYFQETQYF
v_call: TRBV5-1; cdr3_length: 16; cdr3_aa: CASSQKVREAAYEQYF
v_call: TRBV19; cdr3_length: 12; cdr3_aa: CASSPQHAEAFF
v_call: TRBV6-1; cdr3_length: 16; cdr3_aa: CASSEVLTGSSYEQYF
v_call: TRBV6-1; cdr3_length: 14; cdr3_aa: CASMGNRGFYEQYF
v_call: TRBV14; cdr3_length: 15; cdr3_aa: CASSRDRSGPYEQYF
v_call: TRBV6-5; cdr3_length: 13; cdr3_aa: CASSNPGGTEAFF
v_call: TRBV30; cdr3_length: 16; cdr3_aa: CAWSDRPGGENQPQHF